The rows below give T cell receptor beta chains drawn from one sample of a study of T cells after yellow fever vaccination. TCRdb re-called the 5' RACE reads through MiXCR, storing one row per CDR3 protein. The sample holds under 550,000 distinct CDR3 sequences, about a fifth seen once. Here the sequenced sample was PBMCs, taken roughly 20 days after the first yellow fever vaccination. These receptors came from a man aged 18 to 30 who received the YFV17D yellow fever vaccine. Both conserved end residues are part of each CDR3. The D gene is left open where the match is weak. The size of a clone is reported for some rows only, either as once, few or many, or as a class for expanded clones.

d_call	v_call	j_call	clone_size	cdr3_length	cdr3_aa	cdr3_nt
-	TRBV6-2/TRBV6-3	TRBJ2-4	few	13	CATHDTNKNIQYF	TGTGCCACCCACGACACAAACAAAAACATTCAGTACTTC
TRBD2	TRBV19	TRBJ2-1	-	16	CASSIFSSGAYNEQFF	TGTGCCAGTAGTATCTTTTCTAGCGGGGCGTACAATGAGCAGTTCTTC
-	TRBV5-1	TRBJ2-3	few	14	CASSQLSDTDTQYF	TGCGCCAGCAGCCAACTCTCGGACACAGATACGCAGTATTTT
-	TRBV20-1	TRBJ1-2	few	14	CSASLTLEGDVYTF	TGCAGTGCTAGTCTTACCCTTGAGGGGGACGTCTACACCTTC
TRBD2	TRBV11-2	TRBJ2-2	-	20	CASSSLPLAGGPLNTGELFF	TGTGCCAGCAGCTCCCTTCCTCTAGCGGGGGGTCCATTGAACACCGGGGAGCTGTTTTTT
-	TRBV10-3	TRBJ2-2	-	11	CATSDRWELFF	TGTGCCACCTCAGACCGGTGGGAGCTGTTTTTT
TRBD1	TRBV19	TRBJ1-5	few	19	CASSMLRTGTHDGNQPQHF	TGTGCCAGTAGTATGCTGAGGACAGGAACCCACGATGGCAATCAGCCCCAGCATTTT
-	TRBV10-3	TRBJ1-3	-	13	CAISPAPGNTIYF	TGTGCCATCAGTCCCGCTCCTGGAAACACCATATATTTT
TRBD1	TRBV7-9	TRBJ1-4	-	14	CASSPDRGNEKLFF	TGTGCCAGCAGCCCTGACAGGGGGAATGAAAAACTGTTTTTT
-	TRBV12-3/TRBV12-4	TRBJ2-3	-	16	CASSFRGGVSTDTQYF	TGTGCCAGCAGTTTTAGGGGGGGAGTGAGCACAGATACGCAGTATTTT
TRBD1	TRBV29-1	TRBJ2-2	-	14	CSARGDRATGELFF	TGCAGCGCTCGCGGGGACAGGGCCACCGGGGAGCTGTTTTTT
TRBD1	TRBV29-1	TRBJ2-5	few	14	CSVFETGGGETQYF	TGCAGCGTGTTCGAGACAGGGGGTGGAGAGACCCAGTACTTC
-	TRBV5-1	TRBJ2-3	many	14	CASSLVQTTDTQYF	TGCGCCAGCAGCTTGGTTCAGACCACAGATACGCAGTATTTT
-	TRBV12-3/TRBV12-4	TRBJ1-5	-	12	CASSFEVRLQHF	TGTGCCAGCAGTTTTGAAGTGAGACTACAGCATTTT
TRBD1	TRBV7-2	TRBJ1-4	few	13	CASSSTGGEKLFF	TGTGCCAGCAGCTCAACAGGGGGTGAAAAACTGTTTTTT
TRBD1	TRBV11-2	TRBJ2-3	-	15	CASSYGTGVSDTQYF	TGTGCCAGCAGCTACGGGACAGGGGTATCAGATACGCAGTATTTT
-	TRBV4-3	TRBJ2-5	few	15	CASSQDPGPAETQYF	TGCGCCAGCAGCCAAGATCCGGGGCCGGCGGAGACCCAGTACTTC
-	TRBV12-3/TRBV12-4	TRBJ1-1	-	12	CASSPEGGGPFF	TGTGCCAGCAGTCCCGAAGGGGGAGGGCCTTTCTTT
-	TRBV3-1	TRBJ2-2	few	16	CASSQVRWGRTGELFF	TGTGCCAGCAGCCAAGTTAGGTGGGGGCGAACCGGGGAGCTGTTTTTT
-	TRBV20-1	TRBJ1-2	few	11	CSASPGYGYTF	TGCAGTGCTAGCCCAGGGTATGGCTACACCTTC
-	TRBV6-5	TRBJ1-3	many	13	CASRTPSGNTIYF	TGTGCCAGCAGGACACCCTCTGGAAACACCATATATTTT
-	TRBV4-1	TRBJ1-1	-	14	CASSQETKNTEAFF	TGCGCCAGCAGCCAAGAAACGAAGAACACTGAAGCTTTCTTT
-	TRBV28	TRBJ2-2	-	12	CASSHDAGELFF	TGTGCCAGCAGTCATGACGCCGGGGAGCTGTTTTTT
TRBD1	TRBV4-1	TRBJ1-1	-	14	CASSSLQGATEAFF	TGCGCCAGCAGTTCACTCCAGGGGGCCACTGAAGCTTTCTTT
-	TRBV12-3/TRBV12-4	TRBJ2-7	many	12	CASSLFGYEQYF	TGTGCCAGCAGCTTGTTTGGCTACGAGCAGTACTTC
TRBD2	TRBV7-2	TRBJ2-2	-	15	CASSLRRGATGELFF	TGTGCCAGCAGCTTAAGGCGGGGGGCCACCGGGGAGCTGTTTTTT
-	TRBV5-4	TRBJ2-5	-	16	CASSLATAGSQETQYF	TGTGCCAGCAGCTTGGCGACGGCGGGGAGCCAAGAGACCCAGTACTTC
-	TRBV7-6	TRBJ1-5	few	14	CASSLGGEGQPQHF	TGTGCCAGCAGCTTGGGGGGAGAGGGGCAGCCCCAGCATTTT
TRBD2	TRBV7-9	TRBJ2-1	-	16	CASSLPAAGPNNEQFF	TGTGCCAGCAGCCTACCTGCAGCGGGGCCTAACAATGAGCAGTTCTTC
-	TRBV28	TRBJ2-4	few	17	CASSSPYRLLAKNIQYF	TGTGCCAGCAGTTCCCCATACAGGTTGTTAGCCAAAAACATTCAGTACTTC
-	TRBV5-1	TRBJ2-7	few	15	CASSRDPNTIYEQYF	TGCGCCAGCAGTCGTGACCCGAACACTATCTACGAGCAGTACTTC
-	TRBV7-9	TRBJ2-4	-	14	CASSFGLAKNIQYF	TGTGCCAGCAGCTTTGGACTAGCCAAAAACATTCAGTACTTC
-	TRBV7-9	TRBJ2-6	few	16	CAGEDQGMTGANVLTF	TGTGCCGGGGAAGACCAGGGGATGACTGGGGCCAACGTCCTGACTTTC
-	TRBV6-5	TRBJ1-2	many	15	CASSSGGGRGYGYTF	TGTGCCAGCAGTTCCGGCGGAGGGCGAGGCTATGGCTACACCTTC
-	TRBV6-1	TRBJ2-1	-	15	CASSPTSVPLNEQFF	TGTGCCAGCAGCCCCACCAGTGTGCCTCTCAATGAGCAGTTCTTC
-	TRBV9	TRBJ1-2	few	18	CASSSPRGAGSSNYGYTF	TGTGCCAGCAGCTCCCCGAGGGGGGCAGGCTCATCTAACTATGGCTACACCTTC
-	TRBV4-2	TRBJ1-2	few	16	CASSQDVSTPRDGYTF	TGTGCCAGCAGCCAAGATGTATCCACGCCAAGAGATGGCTACACCTTC
-	TRBV7-2	TRBJ1-3	-	16	CASSLEAPGFGNTIYF	TGTGCCAGCAGCTTAGAGGCTCCAGGGTTTGGAAACACCATATATTTT
-	TRBV6-2/TRBV6-3	TRBJ2-2	-	15	CASSFGTLSTGELFF	TGTGCCAGCAGTTTCGGGACACTTTCCACCGGGGAGCTGTTTTTT
-	TRBV6-1	TRBJ1-2	-	14	CATTPGSLLGGYTF	TGTGCCACGACCCCAGGATCGCTCCTCGGTGGCTACACCTTC
TRBD1	TRBV7-2	TRBJ2-4	few	14	CASSLGQGANIQYF	TGTGCCAGCAGCTTAGGACAGGGGGCAAACATTCAGTACTTC
-	TRBV6-2/TRBV6-3	TRBJ2-7	-	11	CASRDAGGEYF	TGTGCCAGCAGGGACGCCGGCGGGGAGTACTTC
TRBD2	TRBV5-4	TRBJ2-5	-	14	CASSQTSGAETQYF	TGTGCCAGCAGCCAGACTAGCGGGGCCGAGACCCAGTACTTC